This T cell receptor beta chain originates from a study of shared clonotypes between healthy human individuals. Assay: immunoSEQ multiplex PCR; the TCRdb copy retains only in-frame clones and omits some. This table has 2 million to 2.5 million clones, approximately 94% appearing once. J was trimmed by 2 bases and V by 3 bases; bases with no gene match: 5. This CDR3 has 15 amino acids. Germline CDR1 reads SGHRS; CDR2 reads YFSETQ. CD45RO-negative, CCR7-positively selected cells formed the naive CD8 fraction, excluding terminally differentiated effector memory CD45RA+ cells. The receptor's source is a man aged 18 to 29 in good health. This chain connects TRBV5-1 to TRBJ2-7, with 10 bases identical to TRBD1. Sequenced sample: naive CD8+ T cells sorted from blood. CDR3 protein: CASSSDRGLPYEQYF. The CDR3 DNA is TGCGCCAGCAGCTCCGACAGGGGGCTTCCCTACGAGCAGTACTTC.